These T cell receptor beta chains were read from a single sample in a study of Graves' ophthalmopathy and Graves' hyperthyroidism. TCRdb re-called the multiplex PCR reads with MiXCR, one entry per CDR3 protein. The data show around 1.1 million distinct CDR3 sequences, with about 36% seen just once and around 10% held by the top ten. The sequenced sample was peripheral blood or thyroid tissue (not recorded which). These receptors were obtained from an adult man with Graves' hyperthyroidism. The CDR3 runs from the conserved cysteine through the conserved F or W. D genes are given only for firm matches. Clone size is shown for a subset of rows, as once, few, many or a class of expanded clone.

v_call	d_call	clone_size	j_call	cdr3_aa	cdr3_nt
TRBV25-1	-	-	TRBJ2-2	CASSQGRDTGELFF	TGTGCCAGCAGTCAGGGTAGGGACACCGGGGAGCTGTTTTTT
TRBV19	-	-	TRBJ1-5	CASSITKGVAQPRQPQHF	TGTGCCAGTAGTATTACTAAGGGGGTTGCCCAGCCTCGGCAGCCCCAGCATTTT
TRBV5-1	-	-	TRBJ2-5	CASSFQGTQYF	TGCGCCAGCAGCTTCCAGGGGACCCAGTACTTC
TRBV7-2	TRBD2	many	TRBJ2-2	CASSSPGGSAGVKSGELFF	TGTGCCAGCAGCTCGCCGGGCGGGTCAGCGGGAGTTAAAAGCGGGGAGCTGTTTTTT
TRBV7-7	-	many	TRBJ2-7	CASSLDSGLGYEQYF	TGTGCCAGCAGCTTAGATAGCGGTCTCGGCTACGAGCAGTACTTC
TRBV5-6	-	-	TRBJ2-5	CASFMLAGLTETQYF	TGTGCCAGCTTCATGTTGGCAGGGCTTACAGAGACCCAGTACTTC
TRBV5-1	-	many	TRBJ1-1	CASSPSPATGTEAFF	TGCGCCAGCAGCCCGTCCCCGGCCACCGGCACTGAAGCTTTCTTT
TRBV3-1	-	-	TRBJ1-4	CASSQGGGIATNEKLFF	TGTGCCAGCAGCCAAGGCGGGGGGATTGCAACTAATGAAAAACTGTTTTTT
TRBV19	-	many	TRBJ1-1	CASSMGGHHTEAFF	TGTGCCAGTAGTATGGGGGGACATCACACTGAAGCTTTCTTT
TRBV13	TRBD1	many	TRBJ2-7	CASSLTGGFDEQYF	TGTGCCAGCAGCTTAACAGGGGGCTTTGACGAGCAGTACTTC
TRBV7-3	TRBD1	many	TRBJ2-7	CASSLTAGGTYEQYF	TGTGCCAGCAGCTTAACGGCAGGGGGAACCTACGAGCAGTACTTC
TRBV15	-	-	TRBJ1-1	CATSRIGVAFF	TGTGCCACCAGCAGAATCGGGGTAGCTTTCTTT
TRBV7-3	-	-	TRBJ1-1	CASSRAEGWNTEAFF	TGTGCCAGCAGCCGGGCGGAGGGATGGAACACTGAAGCGTTCTTT
TRBV12-3/TRBV12-4	TRBD1	many	TRBJ1-1	CASSLGLDRVHTEAFF	TGTGCCAGCAGTTTAGGGTTGGACAGGGTGCACACTGAAGCTTTCTTT
TRBV2	TRBD1	-	TRBJ1-6	CASLAARGYSPLHF	TGTGCCAGCTTGGCCGCCAGGGGGTATTCACCCCTCCACTTT
TRBV20-1	-	many	TRBJ1-2	CSARDWVPSAGGGYTF	TGCAGTGCTAGAGATTGGGTTCCCAGTGCTGGAGGTGGCTACACCTTC
TRBV6-1	-	few	TRBJ1-1	CASSEWTNTEAFF	TGTGCCAGCAGTGAGTGGACAAACACTGAAGCTTTCTTT
TRBV20-1	-	-	TRBJ1-3	CSAHDPAGNTIYF	TGCAGTGCTCACGACCCGGCTGGAAACACCATATATTTT
TRBV5-1	TRBD1	-	TRBJ1-1	CASSLARQGVGTEAFF	TGCGCCAGCAGCTTGGCCAGGCAGGGGGTTGGAACTGAAGCTTTCTTT
TRBV7-2	-	-	TRBJ1-2	CASSLDAGARGNTF	TGTGCCAGCAGCTTAGATGCAGGGGCGCGTGGAAACACCTTC
TRBV20-1	TRBD1	-	TRBJ2-5	CSADRGTNTGETQYF	TGCAGTGCGGACAGGGGAACGAACACCGGGGAGACCCAGTACTTC
TRBV19	TRBD2	-	TRBJ2-2	CASSHGRATGELFF	TGTGCCAGTAGTCACGGGAGGGCCACCGGGGAGCTGTTTTTT
TRBV9	-	many	TRBJ2-7	CASSVGAYSYEQYF	TGTGCCAGCAGCGTGGGGGCCTACTCCTACGAGCAGTACTTC
TRBV4-2	-	-	TRBJ2-7	CASSQDRQKGANEQYF	TGTGCCAGCAGCCAAGATCGGCAGAAGGGTGCGAACGAGCAGTACTTC
TRBV2	-	-	TRBJ2-7	CANRWQGPYEQYF	TGTGCCAACAGGTGGCAGGGCCCCTACGAGCAGTACTTC
TRBV12-3/TRBV12-4	-	-	TRBJ2-7	CASRNTGITYEQYF	TGTGCCAGCAGAAATACAGGGATCACCTACGAGCAGTACTTC
TRBV19	-	-	TRBJ1-2	CASRSREDFLRGYTF	TGTGCCAGTAGATCTCGAGAGGACTTTCTTCGAGGCTACACCTTC
TRBV9	-	few	TRBJ2-2	CASSDLRLGFTGELFF	TGTGCCAGCAGCGACCTCCGGCTAGGGTTCACCGGGGAGCTGTTTTTT
TRBV20-1	-	few	TRBJ2-7	CSATNPGRLLDEQYF	TGCAGTGCTACAAACCCGGGACGCCTTCTGGACGAGCAGTACTTC
TRBV14	TRBD1	-	TRBJ2-5	CASSSTGQAVQETQYF	TGTGCCAGCAGCTCAACGGGACAGGCCGTCCAAGAGACCCAGTACTTC
TRBV5-1	TRBD1	-	TRBJ1-4	CASSTRQGATNEKLFF	TGCGCCAGCAGCACCAGACAGGGGGCAACTAATGAAAAACTGTTTTTT
TRBV29-1	-	many	TRBJ2-7	CSALTGIDYEQYF	TGCAGCGCACTGACAGGTATTGACTACGAGCAGTACTTC
TRBV10-3	-	-	TRBJ2-5	CASSYNTAQETQYF	TGTGCCAGCAGCTATAACACCGCACAAGAGACCCAGTACTTC
TRBV19	TRBD1	few	TRBJ1-1	CASKPGQGFGEAFF	TGTGCCAGTAAGCCGGGACAGGGGTTCGGTGAAGCTTTCTTT
TRBV11-2	-	-	TRBJ2-5	CASSPQLGAGGEPQYF	TGTGCCAGCAGCCCGCAGCTGGGGGCTGGCGGGGAGCCCCAGTACTTC